Below, 12 T cell receptor beta chains from the same sample are listed, as sequenced in a study of long-term antiretroviral therapy in people with HIV. The authors ran the immunoSEQ assay, v3.0, at survey level. Some clones are missing from TCRdb's copy, which holds only in-frame ones; the method was immunoSEQ multiplex PCR. Seen here are more than 30,000 clones, roughly 77% observed once, and the top ten hold about 3%. The sample in question was unsorted PBMCs, obtained 1.9 years after starting antiretroviral therapy. These receptors were collected from a man between 18 and 29 years old with HIV.

Only a few counts were recorded for this clone. J is TRBJ2-7 and V is TRBV14; 14 bases map to TRBD2. There are 17 residues in the CDR3. The germline CDR1 and CDR2 sequences are SGHDN and FVKESK. Germline trimming cut 4 bases from V and 9 bases from J; bases unmatched to any gene: 14. CDR3 loop: CASSPRTSGGSRGAQYF. In nucleotides, the CDR3 is TGTGCCAGCAGCCCCCGGACTAGCGGGGGGTCTCGGGGAGCGCAGTACTTC.

CDR3 region: CASSTERNYGYTF. CDR3 nucleotide sequence: TGTGCCAGTAGTACCGAACGGAACTATGGCTACACCTTC. This chain connects TRBV19 to TRBJ1-2; the D is unclear. This CDR3 is 13 amino acids long. Trimming left V 4 bases short and J 2 bases short, with 8 bases between. Looked up from germline, CDR1 is LNHDA and CDR2 is SQIVND (reference sequence).

This chain connects TRBV6-1 to TRBJ1-6; 8 bases fit TRBD1. The CDR3 contains 13 residues. In germline, CDR1 is MNHNS, CDR2 SASEGT. J lost 6 bases, V lost 6 bases, and 1 base had no gene match. The CDR3 protein is CASSTGGNSPLHF. Written as DNA, the CDR3 is TGTGCCAGCAGCACAGGGGGTAATTCACCCCTCCACTTT.

The J gene is TRBJ1-2, the V gene TRBV6-6; 8 bases fit TRBD1. V lost 4 bases to trimming and J lost 1 base; unmatched junction nucleotides: 5. This CDR3 comprises 15 residues. Germline lookup yields CDR1 MNHNY and CDR2 SVGAGI (reference sequence). CDR3 in DNA: TGTGCCAGCAGTTCCACAGGGGGAGGTAACTATGGCTACACCTTC. Encoded protein: CASSSTGGGNYGYTF.

The rearrangement uses TRBV6-5 and TRBJ2-7; possible D gene TRBD2, 6 bases. Trimming removed 5 bases from V and 0 bases from J, with 14 bases in between. Germline V gene sequence: CDR1 MNHEY, CDR2 SVGAGI. This CDR3 has 15 residues. For the CDR3, the DNA is TGTGCCAGCAGTCCCACGGACGGGAGCTCCTACGAGCAGTACGTC. This codes for CASSPTDGSSYEQYV.

The V gene is TRBV5-1, the J gene TRBJ1-3, with 7 bases that match TRBD1. V shed 4 bases, J shed 4 bases, and the junction held 8 bases outside the gene matches. This CDR3 has 15 amino acids. The germline gives CDR1 SGHRS, CDR2 YFSETQ. The DNA of the CDR3 is TGCGCCAGCAGCATAGCGACAGGGCCCGGAAACACCATATATTTT. This codes for CASSIATGPGNTIYF.

V and J are TRBV6-1 and TRBJ1-2; perhaps TRBD1 as D (5 bases). Germline CDR1 and CDR2: MNHNS and SASEGT. This CDR3 spans 16 amino acids. Trimming shortened V by 1 base and J by 5 bases, and 17 bases separated the two germline ends. CDR3 residues: CASSEGVGPASYGYTF. The CDR3 DNA follows: TGTGCCAGCAGTGAAGGTGTGGGACCGGCTTCTTATGGCTACACCTTC.

The chain carries TRBV10-1 and TRBJ2-3; D remains ambiguous. Per the germline V gene, CDR1 is WNHNN and CDR2 is SYGVQD (reference sequence). Deletions cut 4 bases from V and 2 bases from J, with 4 bases between. This CDR3 comprises 12 residues. The CDR3 sequence is CASSGNTDTQYF. CDR3 DNA: TGCGCCAGCAGTGGCAACACAGATACGCAGTATTTT.

The chain carries TRBV18 and TRBJ2-1, with a possible D match to TRBD1 (6 bases). Germline CDR1 reads KGHSH; CDR2 reads LQKENI. The germline V and J ends were trimmed by 3 bases and 6 bases, with 18 bases remaining between them. The CDR3 totals 16 residues. In DNA form, the CDR3 reads TGTGCCAGCTCACCGCTTCTAGGGGGTATTTCCAATGAGCAGTTCTTC. It is translated as CASSPLLGGISNEQFF. The variable domain in full, with the rest retrieved from reference TRBV18 and TRBJ2-1, is NAGVMQNPRHLVRRRGQEARLRCSPMKGHSHVYWYRQLPEEGLKFMVYLQKENIIDESGMPKERFSAEFPKEGPSILRIQQVVRGDSAAYFCASSPLLGGISNEQFFGPGTRLTVL.

This chain connects TRBV7-9 to TRBJ2-3; D call uncertain. The CDR3 covers 15 residues. Germline-derived CDR1 and CDR2 are SEHNR and FQNEAQ (reference sequence). V dropped 5 bases and J dropped 6 bases, with 18 bases sitting between them. The CDR3 is CASSPRVSPEDTQYF. CDR3 DNA: TGTGCCAGCAGCCCTAGGGTCTCCCCGGAGGATACGCAGTATTTT.

For the CDR3, the DNA is TGTGCCAGCACATCGCGGGACGGTCGAAATCAGCCCCAGCATTTT. Residues: CASTSRDGRNQPQHF. This chain connects TRBV6-6 to TRBJ1-5; D perhaps matches TRBD1 (5 bases). Trimming removed 7 bases from V and 4 bases from J, with 17 bases in between. The CDR3 loop spans 15 amino acids. Germline assignment: CDR1 MNHNY and CDR2 SVGAGI (reference sequence).

The rearrangement links TRBV18 to TRBJ2-4; D is unclear. The CDR3 has 13 residues. With 0 bases removed from V and 2 bases from J, the gap between germline ends came to 2 bases. Per germline, CDR1 KGHSH and CDR2 LQKENI. CDR3 sequence: CASSPPSKNIQYF. The CDR3, as DNA: TGTGCCAGCTCACCACCCTCCAAAAACATTCAGTACTTC.